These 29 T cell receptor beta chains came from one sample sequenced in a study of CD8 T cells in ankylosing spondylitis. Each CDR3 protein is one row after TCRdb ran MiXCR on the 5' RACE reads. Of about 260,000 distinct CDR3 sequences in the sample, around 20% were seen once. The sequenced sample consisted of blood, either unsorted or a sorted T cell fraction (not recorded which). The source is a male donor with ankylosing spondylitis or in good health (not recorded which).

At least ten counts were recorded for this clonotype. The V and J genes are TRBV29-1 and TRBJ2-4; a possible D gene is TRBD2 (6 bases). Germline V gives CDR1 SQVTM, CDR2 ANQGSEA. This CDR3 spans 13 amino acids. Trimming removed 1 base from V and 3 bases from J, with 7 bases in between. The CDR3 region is CSVEGGDKNIQYF. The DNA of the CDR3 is TGCAGCGTTGAAGGGGGGGACAAAAACATTCAGTACTTC.

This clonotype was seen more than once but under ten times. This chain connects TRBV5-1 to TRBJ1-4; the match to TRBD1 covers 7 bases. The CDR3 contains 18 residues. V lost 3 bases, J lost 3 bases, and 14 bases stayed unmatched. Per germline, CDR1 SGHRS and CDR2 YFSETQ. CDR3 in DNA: TGCGCCAGCAGCTACAGGGGAGTCCGGGGCTCGGCTAATGAAAAACTGTTTTTT. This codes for CASSYRGVRGSANEKLFF. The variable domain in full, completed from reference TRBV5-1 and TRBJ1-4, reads KAGVTQTPRYLIKTRGQQVTLSCSPISGHRSVSWYQQTPGQGLQFLFEYFSETQRNKGNFPGRFSGRQFSNSRSEMNVSTLELGDSALYLCASSYRGVRGSANEKLFFGSGTQLSVL.

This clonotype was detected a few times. CDR3 coding DNA: TGTGCCAGCAGTTGGTCTAGCGAGTCCTACAATGAGCAGTTCTTC. It yields the protein CASSWSSESYNEQFF. This rearrangement joins TRBV12-3 or TRBV12-4 to TRBJ2-1; a weak D match, TRBD2 (6 bases). The CDR3 sequence is 15 residues long. Trimming shortened V by 4 bases and J by 1 base, and 11 bases separated the two germline ends.

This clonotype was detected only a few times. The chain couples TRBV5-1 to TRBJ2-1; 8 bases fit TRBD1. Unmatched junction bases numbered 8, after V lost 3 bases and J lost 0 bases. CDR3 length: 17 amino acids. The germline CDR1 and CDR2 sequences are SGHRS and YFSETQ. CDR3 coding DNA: TGCGCCAGCAGCTCGGGACAGGTTTGGAACTCCTACAATGAGCAGTTCTTC. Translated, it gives CASSSGQVWNSYNEQFF.

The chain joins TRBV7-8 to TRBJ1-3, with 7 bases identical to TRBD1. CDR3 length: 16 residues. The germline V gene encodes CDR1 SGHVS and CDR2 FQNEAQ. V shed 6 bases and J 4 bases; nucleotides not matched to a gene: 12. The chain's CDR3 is CASSRLPGTVGNTIYF. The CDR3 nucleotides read TGTGCCAGCAGTCGACTCCCCGGGACAGTAGGAAACACCATATATTTT.

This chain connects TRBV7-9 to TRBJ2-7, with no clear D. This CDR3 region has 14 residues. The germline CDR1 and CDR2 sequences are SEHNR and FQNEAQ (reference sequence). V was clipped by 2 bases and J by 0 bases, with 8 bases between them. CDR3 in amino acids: CASSLQAGSYEQYV. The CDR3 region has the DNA TGTGCCAGCAGCTTACAAGCCGGCTCCTACGAGCAGTACGTC.

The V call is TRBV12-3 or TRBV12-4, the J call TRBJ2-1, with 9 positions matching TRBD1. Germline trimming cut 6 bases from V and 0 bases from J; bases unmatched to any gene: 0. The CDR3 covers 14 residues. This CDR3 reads CASRQGASYNEQFF. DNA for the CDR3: TGTGCCAGCAGACAGGGGGCCTCCTACAATGAGCAGTTCTTC.

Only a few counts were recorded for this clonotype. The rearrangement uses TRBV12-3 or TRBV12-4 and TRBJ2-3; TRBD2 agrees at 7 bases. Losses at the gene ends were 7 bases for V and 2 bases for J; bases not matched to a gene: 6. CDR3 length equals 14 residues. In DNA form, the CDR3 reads TGTGCCAGCACCGAGCGGGGCCCCACAGATACGCAGTATTTT. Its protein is CASTERGPTDTQYF.

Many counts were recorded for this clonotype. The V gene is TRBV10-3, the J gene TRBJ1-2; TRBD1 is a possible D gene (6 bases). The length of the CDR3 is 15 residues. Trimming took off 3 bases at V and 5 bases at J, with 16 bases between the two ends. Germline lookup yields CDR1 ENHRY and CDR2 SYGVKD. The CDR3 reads CAISERDRTSYGYTF. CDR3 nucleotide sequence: TGTGCCATCAGTGAACGAGACAGGACATCATATGGCTACACCTTC.

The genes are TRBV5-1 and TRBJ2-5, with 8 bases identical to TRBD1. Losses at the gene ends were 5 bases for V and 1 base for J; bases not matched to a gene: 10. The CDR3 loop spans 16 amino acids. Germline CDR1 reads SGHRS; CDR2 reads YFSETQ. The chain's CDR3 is CASRPAPDRVQETQYF. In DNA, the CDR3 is TGCGCCAGCAGACCAGCCCCGGACAGGGTCCAAGAGACCCAGTACTTC.

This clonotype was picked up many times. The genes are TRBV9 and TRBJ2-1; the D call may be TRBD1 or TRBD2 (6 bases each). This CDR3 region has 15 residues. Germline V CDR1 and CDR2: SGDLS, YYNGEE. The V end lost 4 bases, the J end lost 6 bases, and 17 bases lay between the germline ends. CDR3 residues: CASSPRGDSSNEQFF. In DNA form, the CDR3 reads TGTGCCAGCAGCCCGAGGGGGGACTCTTCCAATGAGCAGTTCTTC.

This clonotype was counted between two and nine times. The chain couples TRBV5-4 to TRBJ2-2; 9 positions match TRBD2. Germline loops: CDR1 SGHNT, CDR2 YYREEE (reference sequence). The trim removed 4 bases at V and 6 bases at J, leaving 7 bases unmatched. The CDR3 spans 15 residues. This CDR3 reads CASSPGTSQAGELFF. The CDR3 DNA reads TGTGCCAGCAGCCCCGGGACTAGCCAGGCCGGGGAGCTGTTTTTT.

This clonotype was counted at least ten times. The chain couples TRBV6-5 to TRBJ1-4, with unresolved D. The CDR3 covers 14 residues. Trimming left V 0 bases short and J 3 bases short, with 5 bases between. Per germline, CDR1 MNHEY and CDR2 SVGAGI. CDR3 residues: CASSYSIANEKLFF. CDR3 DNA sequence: TGTGCCAGCAGTTACTCCATCGCTAATGAAAAACTGTTTTTT.

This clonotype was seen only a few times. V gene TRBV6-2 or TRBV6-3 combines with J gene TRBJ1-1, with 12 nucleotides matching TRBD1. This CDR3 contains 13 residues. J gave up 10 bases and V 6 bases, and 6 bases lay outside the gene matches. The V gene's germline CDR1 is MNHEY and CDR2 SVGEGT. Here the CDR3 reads CASRGTGGTTAFF. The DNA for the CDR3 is TGTGCCAGCAGAGGGACAGGGGGCACTACAGCTTTCTTT.

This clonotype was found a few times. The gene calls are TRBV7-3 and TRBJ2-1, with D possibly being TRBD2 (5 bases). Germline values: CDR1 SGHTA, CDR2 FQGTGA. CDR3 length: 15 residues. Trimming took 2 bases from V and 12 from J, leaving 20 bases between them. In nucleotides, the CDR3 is TGTGCCAGCAGCTTATTTCGGGGTGGTCTGTATGGGCAGTTCTTC. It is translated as CASSLFRGGLYGQFF.

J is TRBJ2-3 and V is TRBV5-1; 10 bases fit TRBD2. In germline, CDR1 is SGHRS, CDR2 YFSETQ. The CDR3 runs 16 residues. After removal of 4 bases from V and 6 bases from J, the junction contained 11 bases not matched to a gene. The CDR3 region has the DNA TGCGCCAGCAGCCCCACGGGACTAGCGAGCTACGATACGCAGTATTTT. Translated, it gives CASSPTGLASYDTQYF.

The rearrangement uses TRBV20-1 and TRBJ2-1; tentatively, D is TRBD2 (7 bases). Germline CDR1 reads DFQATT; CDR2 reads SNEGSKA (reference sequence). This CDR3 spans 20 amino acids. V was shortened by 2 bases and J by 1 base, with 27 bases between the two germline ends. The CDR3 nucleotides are TGCAGTGCTAGACCTAAAAACAGAGGCGGGGGCTCTACATCCTACAATGAGCAGTTCTTC. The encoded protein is CSARPKNRGGGSTSYNEQFF.

CDR3 DNA sequence: TGTGCCAGCACCCCAGGGGCTAGCGGATTCACAGATACGCAGTATTTT. Amino acids: CASTPGASGFTDTQYF. This chain connects TRBV12-3 or TRBV12-4 to TRBJ2-3, with a weak D call TRBD2 (7 bases). This CDR3 is 16 amino acids long. V shed 7 bases and J shed 2 bases, with 19 bases lying between them.

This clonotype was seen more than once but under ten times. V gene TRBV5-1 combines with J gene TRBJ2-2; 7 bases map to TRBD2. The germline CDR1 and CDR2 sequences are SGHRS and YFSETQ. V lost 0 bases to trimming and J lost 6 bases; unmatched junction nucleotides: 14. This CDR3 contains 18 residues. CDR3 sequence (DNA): TGCGCCAGCAGCTTGGCCCCCGGGCTAGCGGCCGTTTCCGGGGAGCTGTTTTTT. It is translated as CASSLAPGLAAVSGELFF.

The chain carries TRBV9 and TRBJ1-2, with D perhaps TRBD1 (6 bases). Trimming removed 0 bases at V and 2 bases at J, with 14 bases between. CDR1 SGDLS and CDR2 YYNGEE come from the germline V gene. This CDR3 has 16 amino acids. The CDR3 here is CASSVASRGLNYGYTF. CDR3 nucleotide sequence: TGTGCCAGCAGCGTAGCAAGCAGGGGCCTCAACTATGGCTACACCTTC.

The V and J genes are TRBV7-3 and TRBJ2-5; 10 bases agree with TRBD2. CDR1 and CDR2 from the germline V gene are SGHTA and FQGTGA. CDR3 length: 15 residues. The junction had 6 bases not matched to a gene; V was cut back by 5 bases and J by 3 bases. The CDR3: CASSVTSGEKETQYF. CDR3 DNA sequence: TGTGCCAGCAGCGTCACTAGCGGGGAGAAAGAGACCCAGTACTTC.

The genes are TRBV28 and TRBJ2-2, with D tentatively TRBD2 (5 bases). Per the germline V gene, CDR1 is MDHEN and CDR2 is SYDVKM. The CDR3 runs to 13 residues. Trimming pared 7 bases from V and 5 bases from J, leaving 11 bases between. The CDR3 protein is CASTEGWTGELFF. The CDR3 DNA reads TGTGCCAGCACCGAGGGATGGACCGGGGAGCTGTTTTTT.

This CDR3 is CAIRGQGLSGYGYTF. CDR3 coding DNA: TGTGCCATCAGAGGACAGGGCCTGTCTGGGTATGGCTACACCTTC. The gene calls are TRBV10-3 and TRBJ1-2; 8 bases match TRBD1. Per germline, CDR1 ENHRY and CDR2 SYGVKD. V was clipped by 6 bases and J by 5 bases; unmatched bases: 11. The CDR3 spans 15 residues.

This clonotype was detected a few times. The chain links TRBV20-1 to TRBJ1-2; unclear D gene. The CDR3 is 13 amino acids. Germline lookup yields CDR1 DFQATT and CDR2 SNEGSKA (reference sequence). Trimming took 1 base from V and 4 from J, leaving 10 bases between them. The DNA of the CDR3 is TGCAGTGCTAGAGCAGTACCCCTCTATGGCTACACCTTC. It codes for CSARAVPLYGYTF.

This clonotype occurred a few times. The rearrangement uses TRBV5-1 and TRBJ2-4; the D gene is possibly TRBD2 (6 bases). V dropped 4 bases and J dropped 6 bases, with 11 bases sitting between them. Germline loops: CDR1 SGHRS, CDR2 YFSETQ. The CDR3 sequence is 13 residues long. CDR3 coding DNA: TGCGCCAGCAGCGTATTCGGGGGAAACATTCAGTACTTC. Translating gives CASSVFGGNIQYF.

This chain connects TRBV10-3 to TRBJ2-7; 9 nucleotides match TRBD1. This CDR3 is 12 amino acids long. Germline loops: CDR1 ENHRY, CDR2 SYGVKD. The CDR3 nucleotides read TGTGTCATCAGTGGGACAGGGAACGAGCAGTACGTC. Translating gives CVISGTGNEQYV.

CDR3 amino acids: CSVGGLPQGTDTQYF. DNA of the CDR3: TGCAGCGTGGGGGGACTCCCGCAAGGCACAGATACGCAGTATTTT. The chain joins TRBV29-1 to TRBJ2-3; D is perhaps TRBD2 (6 bases). Germline V lookup: CDR1 SQVTM, CDR2 ANQGSEA. The CDR3 has 15 residues. Deletions cut 6 bases from V and 1 base from J, with 17 bases between.

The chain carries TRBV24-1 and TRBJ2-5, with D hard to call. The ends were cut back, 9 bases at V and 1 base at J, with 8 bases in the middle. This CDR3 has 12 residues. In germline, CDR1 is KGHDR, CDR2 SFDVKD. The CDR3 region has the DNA TGTGCCACCGGAGAAACCCAAGAGACCCAGTACTTC. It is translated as CATGETQETQYF.

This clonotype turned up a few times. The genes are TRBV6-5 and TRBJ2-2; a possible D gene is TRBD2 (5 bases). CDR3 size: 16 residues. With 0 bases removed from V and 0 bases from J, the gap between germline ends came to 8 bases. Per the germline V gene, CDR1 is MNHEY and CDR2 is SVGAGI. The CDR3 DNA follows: TGTGCCAGCAGTTACTCGACCGGGACGAACACCGGGGAGCTGTTTTTT. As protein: CASSYSTGTNTGELFF.